This is a list of T cell receptor beta chains from one sample in a study of blood T cells in healthy people across ages. Via MiXCR, TCRdb re-called the 5' RACE reads, giving one row per CDR3 protein. The sample yields some 1.5 million distinct CDR3 sequences, about 30% seen once. Sequencing was performed on blood. Source of these receptors: a woman aged 30 to 39 in good health. The CDR3 runs from the conserved cysteine through the conserved F or W. The D gene is left open where the match is weak. Only some rows state a clone size, as once, few, many or a class for expanded clones.

>NA|TRBV5-5|NA|TRBJ2-3
TGTGCCAGCAGCCGAGGCGGATCTAGCACAGATACGCAGTATTTT
CASSRGGSSTDTQYF
>many|TRBV5-6|NA|TRBJ2-3
TGTGCCAGCAGGACTAGGGGCACAGATACGCAGTATTTT
CASRTRGTDTQYF
>NA|TRBV5-5|TRBD1|TRBJ2-7
TGTGCCAGCAGCTTGGCTTGGACAGGGTCCTACGAGCAGTACTTC
CASSLAWTGSYEQYF
>NA|TRBV7-2|TRBD1|TRBJ1-2
TGTGCCAGCACCCAGGGGGGGCAGAGCCGCCGCTATGGCTACACCTTC
CASTQGGQSRRYGYTF
>few|TRBV6-4|NA|TRBJ1-4
TGTGCCAGCAGCCCTCAGGGACAAGAGGGGGAAAAACTGTTTTTT
CASSPQGQEGEKLFF
>few|TRBV12-3/TRBV12-4|TRBD2|TRBJ2-3
TGTGCCAGCAGTGGGACTAGCGGGAGCTACAACACAGATACGCAGTATTTT
CASSGTSGSYNTDTQYF
>NA|TRBV15|NA|TRBJ1-4
TGTGCCACCAGCAGTGGTAGCAGGGGCAATGAAAAACTGTTTTTT
CATSSGSRGNEKLFF
>many|TRBV5-1|NA|TRBJ2-5
TGCGCCAGCAGCTGGACGAGCGAGACCCAGTACTTC
CASSWTSETQYF
>few|TRBV15|NA|TRBJ2-7
TGTGCCACCAGCAGAGGCCTAGGGGGGCCTTCCTACGAGCAGTACTTC
CATSRGLGGPSYEQYF
>NA|TRBV20-1|NA|TRBJ2-1
TGCAGTGCTAGCATAGCGCCGGGAACTAACGAAGAGACCCAGTTCTTC
CSASIAPGTNEETQFF